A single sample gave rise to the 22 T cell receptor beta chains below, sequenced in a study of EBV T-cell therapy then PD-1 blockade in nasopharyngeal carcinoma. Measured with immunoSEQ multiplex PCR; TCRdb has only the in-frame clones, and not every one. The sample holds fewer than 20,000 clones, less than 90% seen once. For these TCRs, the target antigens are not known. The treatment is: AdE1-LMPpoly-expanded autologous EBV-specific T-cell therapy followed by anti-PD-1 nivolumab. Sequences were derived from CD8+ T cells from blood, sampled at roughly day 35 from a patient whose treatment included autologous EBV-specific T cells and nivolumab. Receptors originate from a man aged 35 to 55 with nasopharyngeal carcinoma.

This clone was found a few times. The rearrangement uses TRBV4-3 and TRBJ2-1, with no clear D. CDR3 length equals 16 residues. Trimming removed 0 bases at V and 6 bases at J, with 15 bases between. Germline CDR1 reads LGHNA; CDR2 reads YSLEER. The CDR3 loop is CASSQDGVFAGNEQFF. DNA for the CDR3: TGCGCCAGCAGCCAAGATGGGGTTTTTGCAGGCAATGAGCAGTTCTTC.

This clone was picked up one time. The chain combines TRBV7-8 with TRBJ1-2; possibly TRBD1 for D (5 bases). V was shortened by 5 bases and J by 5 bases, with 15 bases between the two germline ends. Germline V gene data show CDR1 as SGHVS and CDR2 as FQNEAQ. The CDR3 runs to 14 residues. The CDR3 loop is CASSPGTTHYGYTF. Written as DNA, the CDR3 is TGTGCCAGCAGCCCGGGGACGACCCATTATGGCTACACCTTC.

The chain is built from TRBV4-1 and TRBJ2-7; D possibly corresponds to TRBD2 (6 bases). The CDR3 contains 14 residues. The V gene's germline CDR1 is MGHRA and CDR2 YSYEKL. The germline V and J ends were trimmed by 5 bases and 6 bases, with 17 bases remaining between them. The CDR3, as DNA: TGCGCCAGCAGCGTGCATGGGGGGTGGTCCGAGCAGTACTTC. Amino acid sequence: CASSVHGGWSEQYF.

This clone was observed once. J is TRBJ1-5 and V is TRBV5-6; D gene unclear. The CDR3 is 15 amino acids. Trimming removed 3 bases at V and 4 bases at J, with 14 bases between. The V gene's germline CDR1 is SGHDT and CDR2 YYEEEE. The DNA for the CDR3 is TGTGCCAGCAGCTCGGCCCATCGAGGGAATCAGCCCCAGCATTTT. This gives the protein CASSSAHRGNQPQHF. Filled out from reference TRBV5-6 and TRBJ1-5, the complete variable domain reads DAGVTQSPTHLIKTRGQQVTLRCSPKSGHDTVSWYQQALGQGPQFIFQYYEEEERQRGNFPDRFSGHQFPNYSSELNVNALLLGDSALYLCASSSAHRGNQPQHFGDGTRLSIL.

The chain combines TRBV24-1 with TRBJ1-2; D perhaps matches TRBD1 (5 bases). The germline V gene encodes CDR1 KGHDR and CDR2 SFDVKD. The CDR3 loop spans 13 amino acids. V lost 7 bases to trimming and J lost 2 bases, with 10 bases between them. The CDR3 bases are TGTGCCACCAGCGCGGGGGGGAACTATGGCTACACCTTC. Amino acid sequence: CATSAGGNYGYTF.

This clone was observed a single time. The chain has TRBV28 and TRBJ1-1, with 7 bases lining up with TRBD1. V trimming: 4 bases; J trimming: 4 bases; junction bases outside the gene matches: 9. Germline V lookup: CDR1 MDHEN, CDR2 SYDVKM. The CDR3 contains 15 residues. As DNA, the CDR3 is TGTGCCAGCAGTTCGACAGGGAGAAGTGGCACTGAAGCTTTCTTT. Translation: CASSSTGRSGTEAFF.

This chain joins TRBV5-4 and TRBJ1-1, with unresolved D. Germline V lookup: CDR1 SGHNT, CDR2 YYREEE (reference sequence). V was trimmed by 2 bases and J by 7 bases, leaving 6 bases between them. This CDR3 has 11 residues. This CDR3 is CASSFGGEAFF. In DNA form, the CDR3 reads TGTGCCAGCAGCTTTGGCGGTGAAGCTTTCTTT. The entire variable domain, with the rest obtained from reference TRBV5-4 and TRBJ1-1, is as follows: ETGVTQSPTHLIKTRGQQVTLRCSSQSGHNTVSWYQQALGQGPQFIFQYYREEENGRGNFPPRFSGLQFPNYSSELNVNALELDDSALYLCASSFGGEAFFGQGTRLTVV.

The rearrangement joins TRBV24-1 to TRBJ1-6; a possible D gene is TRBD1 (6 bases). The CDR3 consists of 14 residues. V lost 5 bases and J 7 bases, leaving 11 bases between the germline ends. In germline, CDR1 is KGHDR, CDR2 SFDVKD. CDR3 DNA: TGTGCCACCAGTGTAGGGGGTGAGAATTCACCCCTCCACTTT. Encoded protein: CATSVGGENSPLHF.

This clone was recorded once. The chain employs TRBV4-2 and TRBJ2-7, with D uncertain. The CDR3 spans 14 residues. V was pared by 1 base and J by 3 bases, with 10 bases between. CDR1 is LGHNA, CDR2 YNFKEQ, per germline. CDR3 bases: TGTGCCAGCAGCCAAGGGATCAGTAGCTACGAGCAGTACTTC. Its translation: CASSQGISSYEQYF.

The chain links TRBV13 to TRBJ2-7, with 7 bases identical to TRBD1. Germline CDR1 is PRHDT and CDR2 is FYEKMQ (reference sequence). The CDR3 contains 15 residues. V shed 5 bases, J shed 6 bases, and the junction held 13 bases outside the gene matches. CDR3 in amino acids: CASSPAATGSAEQYF. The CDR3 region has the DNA TGTGCCAGCAGCCCAGCTGCGACAGGGTCCGCCGAGCAGTACTTC.

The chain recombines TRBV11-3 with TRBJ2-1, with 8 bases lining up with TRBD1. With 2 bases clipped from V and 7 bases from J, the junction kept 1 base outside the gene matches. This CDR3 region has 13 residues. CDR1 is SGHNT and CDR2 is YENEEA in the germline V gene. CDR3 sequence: CASSLQGANEQFF. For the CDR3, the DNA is TGTGCCAGCAGCTTACAGGGGGCGAATGAGCAGTTCTTC.

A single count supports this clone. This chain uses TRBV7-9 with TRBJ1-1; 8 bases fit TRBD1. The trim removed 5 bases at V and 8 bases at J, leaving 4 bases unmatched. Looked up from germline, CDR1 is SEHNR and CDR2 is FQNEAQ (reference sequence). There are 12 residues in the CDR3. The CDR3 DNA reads TGTGCCAGCAGCCCGGGACAGGAGGAAGCTTTCTTT. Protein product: CASSPGQEEAFF. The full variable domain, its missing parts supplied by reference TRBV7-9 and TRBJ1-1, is DTGVSQNPRHKITKRGQNVTFRCDPISEHNRLYWYRQTLGQGPEFLTYFQNEAQLEKSRLLSDRFSAERPKGSFSTLEIQRTEQGDSAMYLCASSPGQEEAFFGQGTRLTVV.

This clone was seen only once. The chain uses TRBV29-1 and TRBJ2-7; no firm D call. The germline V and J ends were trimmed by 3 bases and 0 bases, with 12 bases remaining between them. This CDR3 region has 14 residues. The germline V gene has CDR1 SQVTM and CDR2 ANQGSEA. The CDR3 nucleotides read TGCAGCGTTGAGTCCCCAAGAAGCTCCTACGAGCAGTACTTC. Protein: CSVESPRSSYEQYF.

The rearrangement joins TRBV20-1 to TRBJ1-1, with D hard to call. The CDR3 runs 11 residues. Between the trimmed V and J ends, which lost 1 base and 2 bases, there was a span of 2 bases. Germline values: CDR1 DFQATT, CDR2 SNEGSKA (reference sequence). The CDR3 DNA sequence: TGCAGTGCTAGAGGCAACACTGAAGCTTTCTTT. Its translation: CSARGNTEAFF.

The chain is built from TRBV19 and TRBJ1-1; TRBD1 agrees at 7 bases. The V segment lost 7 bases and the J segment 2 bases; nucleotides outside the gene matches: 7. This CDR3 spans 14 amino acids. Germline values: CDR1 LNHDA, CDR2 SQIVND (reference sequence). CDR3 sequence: CASTLRDSNTEAFF. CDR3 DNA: TGTGCCAGTACTTTACGGGACAGTAACACTGAAGCTTTCTTT.

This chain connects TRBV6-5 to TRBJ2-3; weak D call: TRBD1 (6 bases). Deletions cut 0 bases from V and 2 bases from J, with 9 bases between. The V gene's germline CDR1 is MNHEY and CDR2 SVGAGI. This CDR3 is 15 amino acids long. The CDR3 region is CASSYSNRATDTQYF. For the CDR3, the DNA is TGTGCCAGCAGTTACTCGAACAGGGCCACAGATACGCAGTATTTT.

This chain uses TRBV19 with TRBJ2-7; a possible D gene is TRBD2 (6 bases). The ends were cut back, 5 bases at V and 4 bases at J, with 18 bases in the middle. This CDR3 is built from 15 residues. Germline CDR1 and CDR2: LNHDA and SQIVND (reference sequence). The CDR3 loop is CASSVLRDSGYEQYF. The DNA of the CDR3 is TGTGCCAGTAGTGTGTTACGGGACTCCGGATACGAGCAGTACTTC.

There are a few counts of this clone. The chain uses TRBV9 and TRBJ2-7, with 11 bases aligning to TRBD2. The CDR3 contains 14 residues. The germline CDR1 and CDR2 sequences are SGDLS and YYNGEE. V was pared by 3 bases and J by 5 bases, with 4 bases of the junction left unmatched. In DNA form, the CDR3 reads TGTGCCAGCAGCGGACTAGCGGGGAAGCACGAGCAGTACTTC. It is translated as CASSGLAGKHEQYF.

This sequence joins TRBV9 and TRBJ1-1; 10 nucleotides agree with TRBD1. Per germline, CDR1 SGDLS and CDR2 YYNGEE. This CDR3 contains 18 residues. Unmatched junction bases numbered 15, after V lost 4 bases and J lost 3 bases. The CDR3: CASSPIPGTGDKDTEAFF. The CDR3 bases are TGTGCCAGCAGCCCGATCCCCGGGACAGGGGATAAAGACACTGAAGCTTTCTTT.

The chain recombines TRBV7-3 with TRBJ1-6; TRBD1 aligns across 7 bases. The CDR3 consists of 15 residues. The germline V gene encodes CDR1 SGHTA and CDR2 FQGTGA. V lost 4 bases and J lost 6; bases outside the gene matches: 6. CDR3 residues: CASSSRQGPNSPLHF. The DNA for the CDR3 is TGTGCCAGCAGCTCCAGACAGGGCCCTAATTCACCCCTCCACTTT. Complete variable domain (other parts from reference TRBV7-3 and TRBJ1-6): GAGVSQTPSNKVTEKGKYVELRCDPISGHTALYWYRQSLGQGPEFLIYFQGTGAADDSGLPNDRFFAVRPEGSVSTLKIQRTERGDSAVYLCASSSRQGPNSPLHFGNGTRLTVT.

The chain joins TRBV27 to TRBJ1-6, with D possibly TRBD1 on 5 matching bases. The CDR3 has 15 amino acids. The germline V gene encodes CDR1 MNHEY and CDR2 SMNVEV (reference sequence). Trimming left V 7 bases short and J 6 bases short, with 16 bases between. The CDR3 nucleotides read TGTGCCAGCACCCCGGGACCCCTGTCTAATTCACCCCTCCACTTT. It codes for CASTPGPLSNSPLHF.

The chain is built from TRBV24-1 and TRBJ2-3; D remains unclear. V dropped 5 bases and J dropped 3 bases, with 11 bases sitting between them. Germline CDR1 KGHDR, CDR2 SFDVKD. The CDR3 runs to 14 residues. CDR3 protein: CATSAGEGTDTQYF. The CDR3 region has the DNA TGTGCCACCAGTGCTGGGGAAGGGACAGATACGCAGTATTTT.